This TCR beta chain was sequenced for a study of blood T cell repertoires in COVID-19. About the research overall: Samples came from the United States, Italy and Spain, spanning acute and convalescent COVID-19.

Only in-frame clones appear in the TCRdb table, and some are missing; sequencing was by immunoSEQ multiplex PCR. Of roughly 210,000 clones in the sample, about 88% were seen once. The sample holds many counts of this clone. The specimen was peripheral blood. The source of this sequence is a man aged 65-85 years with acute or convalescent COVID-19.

The CDR3 nucleotides are TGTGCCAGCAGCTTGGTAATGGAGGGGGAAAAACTGTTTTTT. Amino acid sequence: CASSLVMEGEKLFF. This chain joins TRBV5-6 and TRBJ1-4; D may be TRBD1 (5 bases). The CDR3 sequence is 14 residues long. Germline V lookup: CDR1 SGHDT, CDR2 YYEEEE. Trimming pared 0 bases from V and 8 bases from J, leaving 11 bases between.